This TCR beta chain was recovered during a study of CD8 T cells in ankylosing spondylitis. Study results and caveats: A TCR beta motif of 8 or 9 highly homologous variants appeared characteristic of ankylosing spondylitis blood. The authors reported significant enrichment of disease-linked clones in matched ankylosing spondylitis synovial fluid.

TCRdb reanalysed the 5' RACE reads using MiXCR and keeps one entry per CDR3 protein. The data hold 250,000 to 350,000 distinct CDR3 sequences, with less than 10% observed a single time. A remark on this clonotype: What it binds is unknown.

What was sequenced was blood, either unsorted or a sorted T cell fraction (not recorded which). The TCR originated in a male donor with ankylosing spondylitis.

The CDR3 sequence is CATKRTSGSYNEQFF. The CDR3 DNA reads TGTGCCACGAAGAGGACTAGCGGGAGCTACAATGAGCAGTTCTTC. The rearrangement links TRBV15 to TRBJ2-1; 13 nucleotides match TRBD2. The CDR3 has 15 amino acids. The V segment lost 9 bases and the J segment 3 bases; nucleotides outside the gene matches: 5. The germline CDR1 and CDR2 sequences are LNHNV and YYDKDF (reference sequence).